This T cell receptor (beta chain) is from a study of blood T cell repertoires in COVID-19. Study in general: Both acute and convalescent COVID-19 samples were obtained from the United States, Italy and Spain.

V trimming: 9 bases; J trimming: 0 bases; junction bases outside the gene matches: 5. CDR1 and CDR2 (germline): SNHLY, FYNNEI. The CDR3 spans 14 residues. Using immunoSEQ multiplex PCR, the repertoire was profiled, and TCRdb retains in-frame clones only, with some absent. The data contain over 150,000 clones, roughly 81% of them singletons. Enrolled during active infection, Seattle patients were then followed longitudinally. This TCR was recovered from a woman older than 75 with COVID-19, enrolled during active disease. Sequencing was done on a sample of peripheral blood. The chain has TRBV2 and TRBJ1-5, with 7 bases identical to TRBD1. The CDR3 loop reads CASRDSYSNQPQHF. CDR3 bases: TGTGCCAGTAGGGACAGTTATAGCAATCAGCCCCAGCATTTT.